Given below is one T cell receptor beta chain in context. Its antigen remains unknown. As processed by the authors: It was from CDR3 differences across clinicopathological groups that a distant-metastasis classifier for papillary thyroid cancer was built. From the PCR reads, TCRdb re-called clones with MiXCR. These V and J calls are TCRdb output, not the study's own analysis. The table records under 4,000 clones, less than 25% of them present only once. This record belongs to a study of metastatic and nonmetastatic thyroid tumors. For the study at large: Repertoire data that came from the blood and tumor or nodule tissue of malignant and benign thyroid patients were compared.

The V end lost 5 bases, the J end lost 1 base, and 11 bases lay between the germline ends. The germline V gene has CDR1 SGHTA and CDR2 FQGTGA. CDR3 length: 14 residues. Study observations and caveats: Significantly greater TCR beta diversity was reportedly found in malignant thyroid tumors than in benign nodules (in blood and tumor).

Treatment of any kind had been given to no patient before thyroid surgery. This chain joins TRBV7-3 and TRBJ1-1; D perhaps matches TRBD1 (5 bases). Source material: tumor tissue. The receptor was derived from a male donor with papillary thyroid cancer or a benign thyroid nodule (not recorded which). Some clones in this sample may be carry-over from other donors' samples. CDR3 DNA sequence: TGTGCCAGCAGCGCGGGACCGACGAACACTGAAGCTTTCTTT. Its translation: CASSAGPTNTEAFF.